Listed below are T cell receptor beta chains from one sample, sequenced in a study of T cells in Graves' hyperthyroidism and ophthalmopathy. One entry per CDR3 protein results from TCRdb running MiXCR on the multiplex PCR reads. The data contain approximately 700,000 distinct CDR3 sequences, over 15% of them singletons. Sequencing used blood. The receptors come from a man younger than 30 with Graves' hyperthyroidism. Each CDR3 is given with its conserved first and last residue. The D gene is left open where the match is weak. For some rows the clone size is stated as once, few or many, or as a class when expanded; others skip it.

J: TRBJ2-2; size: many; V: TRBV2; D: -; length: 13; DNA: TGTGCCAGCAGTTCGGACGCCGCGGGGGAGCTGTTTTTT; CDR3: CASSSDAAGELFF
J: TRBJ2-5; size: few; V: TRBV5-1; D: -; length: 16; DNA: TGCGCCAGCAGCTTGGCCCCTGGAGGGAACCAAGAGACCCAGTACTTC; CDR3: CASSLAPGGNQETQYF
J: TRBJ2-1; size: -; V: TRBV12-3/TRBV12-4; D: TRBD2; length: 16; DNA: TGTGCCAGCAGCTGGGGGGGGACTAGCGGATACAATGAGCAGTTCTTC; CDR3: CASSWGGTSGYNEQFF
J: TRBJ1-1; size: -; V: TRBV29-1; D: TRBD1; length: 18; DNA: TGCAGCGTTGAAGATGTGGAGGAGACAGGGGGCGCGGAGACTGAAGCTTTCTTT; CDR3: CSVEDVEETGGAETEAFF
J: TRBJ1-5; size: -; V: TRBV7-2; D: -; length: 16; DNA: TGTGCCAGCAGCTTGGATACGGGGTTAAGCAATCAGCCCCAGCATTTT; CDR3: CASSLDTGLSNQPQHF
J: TRBJ2-7; size: few; V: TRBV19; D: -; length: 14; DNA: TGTGCCAGTAGTGAGGACAGCCTTTCCTACGAGCAGTACTTC; CDR3: CASSEDSLSYEQYF
J: TRBJ1-1; size: many; V: TRBV30; D: TRBD1; length: 15; DNA: TGTGCCAGCTCCCGGGACAGGGTAAGGGGCACTGAAGCTTTCTTT; CDR3: CASSRDRVRGTEAFF
J: TRBJ2-5; size: -; V: TRBV2; D: -; length: 14; DNA: TGTGCCAGCAGTGAAAATGGAAGAGGGGAGACCCAGTACTTC; CDR3: CASSENGRGETQYF
J: TRBJ1-6; size: -; V: TRBV6-1; D: -; length: 12; DNA: TGTGCCAGCCTTACACGGAATTCACCCCTCCACTTT; CDR3: CASLTRNSPLHF
J: TRBJ1-5; size: -; V: TRBV6-1; D: -; length: 13; DNA: TGTGCCAGCACCACTCGACAGTACCAGCCCCAGCATTTT; CDR3: CASTTRQYQPQHF
J: TRBJ2-2; size: -; V: TRBV20-1; D: TRBD2; length: 19; DNA: TGCAGTGCTGGCAGCACCGGGACTAGCGGGCTCACGAACACCGGGGAGCTGTTTTTT; CDR3: CSAGSTGTSGLTNTGELFF
J: TRBJ2-5; size: few; V: TRBV2; D: TRBD2; length: 16; DNA: TGTGCCAGCACAGGGGCAGAGACTAGCGGGAAGGAGACCCAGTACTTC; CDR3: CASTGAETSGKETQYF
J: TRBJ2-5; size: once; V: TRBV28; D: -; length: 13; DNA: TGTGCCAGCAGTGCAGCTGGGGCGGAGACCCAGTACTTC; CDR3: CASSAAGAETQYF
J: TRBJ1-5; size: many; V: TRBV11-2; D: -; length: 13; DNA: TGTGCCAGCAGCCGAGGGGGGCATCAGCCCCAGCATTTT; CDR3: CASSRGGHQPQHF
J: TRBJ1-1; size: -; V: TRBV20-1; D: -; length: 13; DNA: TGCAGTGCAGCCGGGACACCGAACACTGAAGCTTTCTTT; CDR3: CSAAGTPNTEAFF
J: TRBJ2-5; size: few; V: TRBV12-5; D: TRBD2; length: 16; DNA: TGTGCTAGTGGTTCAGGACTAGCGGGGGCCCAAGAGACCCAGTACTTC; CDR3: CASGSGLAGAQETQYF
J: TRBJ1-2; size: many; V: TRBV12-3/TRBV12-4; D: -; length: 13; DNA: TGTGCCAGCACCGACACGACAGAGGATGGCTACACCTTC; CDR3: CASTDTTEDGYTF
J: TRBJ2-7; size: many; V: TRBV28; D: -; length: 14; DNA: TGTGCCAGCAGTTCGGGATGGCCCGCCTACGAGCAGTACTTC; CDR3: CASSSGWPAYEQYF